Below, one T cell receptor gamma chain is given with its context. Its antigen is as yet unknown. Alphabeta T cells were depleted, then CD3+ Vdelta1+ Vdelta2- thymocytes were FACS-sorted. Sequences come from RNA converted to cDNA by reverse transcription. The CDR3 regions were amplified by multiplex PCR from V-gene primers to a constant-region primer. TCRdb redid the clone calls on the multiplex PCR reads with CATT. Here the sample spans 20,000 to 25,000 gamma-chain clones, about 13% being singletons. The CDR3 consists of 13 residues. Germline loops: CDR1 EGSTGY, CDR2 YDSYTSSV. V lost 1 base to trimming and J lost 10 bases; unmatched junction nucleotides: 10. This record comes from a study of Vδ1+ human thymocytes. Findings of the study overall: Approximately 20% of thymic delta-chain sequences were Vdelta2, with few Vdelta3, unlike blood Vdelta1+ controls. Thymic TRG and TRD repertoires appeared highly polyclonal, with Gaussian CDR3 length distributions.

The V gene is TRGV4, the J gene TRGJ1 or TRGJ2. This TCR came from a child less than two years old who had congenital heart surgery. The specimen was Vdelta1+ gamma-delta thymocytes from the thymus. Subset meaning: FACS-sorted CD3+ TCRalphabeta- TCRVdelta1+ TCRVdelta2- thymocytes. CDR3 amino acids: CATWDGRNPKKLF. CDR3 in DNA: TGTGCCACCTGGGATGGCCGGAACCCAAAGAAACTCTTT.